Each of the 10 T cell receptor beta chains below was sequenced from the same sample in a study of CD8 T cells in ankylosing spondylitis. TCRdb ran MiXCR on the 5' RACE reads and lists one entry per CDR3 protein. The data contain 130,000 or so distinct CDR3 sequences, roughly 7.3% of them singletons. The sequenced sample was blood, either unsorted or a sorted T cell fraction (not recorded which). The source of these receptors is a male donor with ankylosing spondylitis or in good health (not recorded which).

The chain uses TRBV7-9 and TRBJ2-2, with TRBD2 identical over 9 bases. Unmatched junction bases numbered 9, after V lost 2 bases and J lost 5 bases. Looked up from germline, CDR1 is SEHNR and CDR2 is FQNEAQ (reference sequence). CDR3 length: 17 amino acids. In nucleotides, the CDR3 is TGTGCCAGCAGCTTAAAGCGGGAGGACCTTACTACCGGGGAGCTGTTTTTT. Residues: CASSLKREDLTTGELFF.

This clonotype was picked up many times. The chain has TRBV6-2 or TRBV6-3 and TRBJ2-7; no clear D. Germline V CDR1 and CDR2: MNHEY, SVGEGT. This CDR3 contains 13 residues. V lost 3 bases to trimming and J lost 3 bases, with 9 bases between them. The CDR3 DNA sequence: TGTGCCAGCAGTTATACAGAAGGCTACGAGCAGTACTTC. Translated: CASSYTEGYEQYF.

This clonotype was counted at least ten times. V and J are TRBV11-2 and TRBJ2-2; tentatively, D is TRBD1 (6 bases). CDR1 is SGHAT and CDR2 is FQNNGV in the germline V gene. Trimming left V 7 bases short and J 1 base short, with 16 bases between. The CDR3 is 16 residues long. CDR3 protein: CASTLTGNKNTGELFF. The CDR3 DNA follows: TGTGCCAGCACCCTAACAGGGAACAAGAACACCGGGGAGCTGTTTTTT.

The V gene is TRBV7-6, the J gene TRBJ1-2, with TRBD1 matching 8 bases. CDR1 is SGHVS, CDR2 FNYEAQ, per germline. V lost 3 bases, J lost 6 bases, and 6 bases stayed unmatched. The CDR3 sequence is 14 residues long. CDR3 bases: TGTGCCAGCAGCTTCCCAGGGGGCTTAGATGGCTACACCTTC. As protein: CASSFPGGLDGYTF.

This clonotype occurred many times. The chain recombines TRBV9 with TRBJ2-1; D not resolved. Germline V lookup: CDR1 SGDLS, CDR2 YYNGEE. Deletions cut 3 bases from V and 10 bases from J, with 14 bases between. The CDR3 consists of 13 residues. CDR3 region: CASSARHLQEQFF. The CDR3 DNA sequence: TGTGCCAGCAGCGCCCGACACCTCCAGGAGCAGTTCTTC.

This clonotype has at least ten counts. The chain has TRBV2 and TRBJ2-3; possible D gene TRBD1, 6 bases. In germline, CDR1 is SNHLY, CDR2 FYNNEI. V lost 8 bases and J 1 base, leaving 16 bases between the germline ends. The CDR3 is made up of 15 amino acids. CDR3: CASLMADSGTDTQYF. The CDR3, as DNA: TGTGCCAGCCTCATGGCGGACAGCGGCACAGATACGCAGTATTTT.

This clonotype was seen repeatedly, ten times or more. The rearrangement uses TRBV13 and TRBJ2-1; 7 nucleotides match TRBD2. J gave up 10 bases and V 2 bases, and 8 bases lay outside the gene matches. From germline, CDR1 is PRHDT and CDR2 FYEKMQ (reference sequence). The CDR3 is 14 residues long. In nucleotides, the CDR3 is TGTGCCAGCAGCTTAAGGGCGGGAGTGAACGAGCAGTTCTTC. Its protein is CASSLRAGVNEQFF. Based on the CDR3 plus reference TRBV13 and TRBJ2-1, the full variable domain is AAGVIQSPRHLIKEKRETATLKCYPIPRHDTVYWYQQGPGQDPQFLISFYEKMQSDKGSIPDRFSAQQFSDYHSELNMSSLELGDSALYFCASSLRAGVNEQFFGPGTRLTVL.

This clonotype was recorded a few times. V usage is TRBV6-5 and J usage is TRBJ2-7; D is uncertain. CDR3 length: 14 amino acids. CDR1 is MNHEY and CDR2 is SVGAGI in the germline V gene. V was clipped by 0 bases and J by 2 bases, with 8 bases between them. CDR3 coding DNA: TGTGCCAGCAGTTACTCGCACGACACCTACGAGCAGTACTTC. Translation gives CASSYSHDTYEQYF.

This chain connects TRBV7-3 to TRBJ2-1; 8 nucleotides match TRBD1. V was pared by 5 bases and J by 0 bases, with 3 bases of the junction left unmatched. The germline V gene encodes CDR1 SGHTA and CDR2 FQGTGA. CDR3 length equals 15 residues. This CDR3 is CASSRQGSSYNEQFF. The CDR3 DNA reads TGTGCCAGCAGCCGACAGGGGAGCTCCTACAATGAGCAGTTCTTC.

The gene calls are TRBV10-3 and TRBJ2-1; TRBD2 matches at 9 bases. With V trimmed by 4 bases and J by 7 bases, 8 bases remained unmatched. The CDR3 has 15 residues. Germline V gene data show CDR1 as ENHRY and CDR2 as SYGVKD. CDR3 amino acids: CAISVGGGAPNEQFF. CDR3 coding DNA: TGTGCCATCAGTGTCGGCGGGGGGGCCCCAAATGAGCAGTTCTTC.